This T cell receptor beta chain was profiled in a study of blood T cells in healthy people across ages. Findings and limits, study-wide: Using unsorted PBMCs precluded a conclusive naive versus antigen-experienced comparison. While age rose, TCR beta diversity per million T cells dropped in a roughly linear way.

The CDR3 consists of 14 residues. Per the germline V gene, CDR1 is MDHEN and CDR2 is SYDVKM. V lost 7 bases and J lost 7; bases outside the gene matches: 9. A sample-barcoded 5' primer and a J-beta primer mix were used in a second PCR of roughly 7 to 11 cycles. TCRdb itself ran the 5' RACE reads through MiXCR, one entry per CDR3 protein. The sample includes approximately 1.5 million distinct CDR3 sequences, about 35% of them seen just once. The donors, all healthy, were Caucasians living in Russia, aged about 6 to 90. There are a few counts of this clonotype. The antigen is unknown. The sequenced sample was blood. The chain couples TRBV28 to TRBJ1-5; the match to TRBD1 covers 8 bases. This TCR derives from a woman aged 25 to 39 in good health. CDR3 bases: TGTGCCAGCAATACAGGGGGTTTAGAGCAGCCCCAGCATTTT. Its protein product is CASNTGGLEQPQHF.